This T cell receptor (beta chain) derives from a study of cytomegalovirus exposure and HLA in healthy donors. This clone appeared a few times. Its target is not known. Germline V gene lookup returns CDR1 MGHRA and CDR2 YSYEKL. Trimming removed 4 bases at V and 4 bases at J, with 21 bases between. The CDR3 runs to 17 residues. With 60 Vbeta and 13 Jbeta primers, the PCR was carried out. How the authors handled the data: In a later analysis, roughly 11 million of tens of millions of unique beta chains occurred in at least two donors. TCRdb keeps only in-frame clones here, not all; method: immunoSEQ multiplex PCR. That table furnishes V, J and clone size, whereas the DNA furnished D and trimming. The repertoire has about 160,000 clones, roughly 80% of them found once; the top ten carry approximately 1%. General study findings and limits: Testing in vitro showed three CMV-associated chains specific for CMV antigens.

Healthy donors of bone marrow made up the group. The gene calls are TRBV4-1 and TRBJ2-3; D may be TRBD2 (6 bases). The sequenced sample consisted of PBMCs. The TCR sequence derives from a girl between 2 and 10 years old in good health and CMV-seropositive. CDR3 coding DNA: TGCGCCAGCAGCCCTCAGCCAACGGGAGTGGGAGCAGATACGCAGTATTTT. This encodes CASSPQPTGVGADTQYF.